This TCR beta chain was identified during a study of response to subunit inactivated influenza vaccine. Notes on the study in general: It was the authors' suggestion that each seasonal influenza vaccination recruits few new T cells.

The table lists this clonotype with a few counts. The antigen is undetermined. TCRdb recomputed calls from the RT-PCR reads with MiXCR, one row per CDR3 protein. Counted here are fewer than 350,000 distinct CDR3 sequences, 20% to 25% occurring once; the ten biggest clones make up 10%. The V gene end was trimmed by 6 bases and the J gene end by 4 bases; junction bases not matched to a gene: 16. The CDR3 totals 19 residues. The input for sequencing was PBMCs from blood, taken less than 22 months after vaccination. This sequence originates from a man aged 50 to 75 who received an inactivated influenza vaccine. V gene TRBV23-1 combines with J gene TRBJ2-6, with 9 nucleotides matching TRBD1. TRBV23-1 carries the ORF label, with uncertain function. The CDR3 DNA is TGCGCCAGCAGCGGCCCTACAGGGGGCGCATCGACCGGGGCCAACGTCCTGACTTTC. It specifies CASSGPTGGASTGANVLTF.